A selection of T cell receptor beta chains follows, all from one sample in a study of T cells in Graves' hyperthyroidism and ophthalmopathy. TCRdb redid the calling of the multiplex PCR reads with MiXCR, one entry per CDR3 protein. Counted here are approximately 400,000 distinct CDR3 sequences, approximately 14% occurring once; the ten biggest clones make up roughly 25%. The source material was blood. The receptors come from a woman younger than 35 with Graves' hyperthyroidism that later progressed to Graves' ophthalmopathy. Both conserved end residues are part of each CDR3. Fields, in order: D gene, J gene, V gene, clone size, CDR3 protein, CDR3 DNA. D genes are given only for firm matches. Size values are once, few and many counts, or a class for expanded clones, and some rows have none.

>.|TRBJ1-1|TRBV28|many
CASSSPPTLTKNTEAFF
TGTGCCAGCAGTTCGCCCCCTACTTTGACGAAGAACACTGAAGCTTTCTTT
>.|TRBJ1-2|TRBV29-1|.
CSVEDLPDGYTF
TGCAGCGTTGAAGATTTGCCAGACGGCTACACCTTC
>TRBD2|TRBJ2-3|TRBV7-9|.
CASTVLRASGSTTQYF
TGTGCCAGCACCGTACTCCGGGCTAGCGGAAGTACTACGCAGTATTTT
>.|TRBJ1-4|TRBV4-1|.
CASSPERARGYEKLFF
TGCGCCAGCAGCCCCGAGAGAGCAAGAGGATATGAAAAACTGTTTTTT
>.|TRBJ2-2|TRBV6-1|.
CASSESVSGELFF
TGTGCCAGCAGTGAATCCGTGAGCGGGGAGCTGTTTTTT
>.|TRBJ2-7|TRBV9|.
CASSVATGSGVEQYF
TGTGCCAGCAGCGTAGCTACAGGCTCCGGGGTCGAGCAGTACTTC
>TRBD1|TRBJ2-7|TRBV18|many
CASSAGTGGYASYEQYF
TGTGCCAGCTCCGCCGGGACAGGGGGCTACGCCTCCTACGAGCAGTACTTC
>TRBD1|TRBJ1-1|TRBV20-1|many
CSAQGATAITEAFF
TGCAGTGCTCAGGGGGCGACAGCAATCACTGAAGCTTTCTTT
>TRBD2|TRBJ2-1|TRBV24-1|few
CATSGPSGSRGEQFF
TGTGCCACCAGTGGGCCTAGCGGGAGTCGTGGTGAGCAGTTCTTC
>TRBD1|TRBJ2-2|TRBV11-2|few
CASSLIRDRPSGELFF
TGTGCCAGCAGTCTTATCCGGGACAGGCCTTCCGGGGAGCTGTTTTTT
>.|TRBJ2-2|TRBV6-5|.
CASSYSAIGELFF
TGTGCCAGCAGTTACTCAGCGATCGGGGAGCTGTTTTTT
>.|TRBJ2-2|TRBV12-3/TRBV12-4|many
CASRNGINTGELFF
TGTGCCAGCAGGAACGGGATTAACACCGGGGAGCTGTTTTTT
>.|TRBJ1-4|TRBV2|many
CASIMWGGAANEKLFF
TGTGCCAGCATCATGTGGGGGGGCGCGGCTAATGAAAAACTGTTTTTT
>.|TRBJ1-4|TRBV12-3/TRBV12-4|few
CASSLGGGLEKLFF
TGTGCCAGCAGTTTAGGAGGGGGACTTGAAAAACTGTTTTTT
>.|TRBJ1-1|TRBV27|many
CASSLIGQGRRGTEAFF
TGTGCCAGCAGTTTAATTGGGCAGGGACGACGGGGCACTGAAGCTTTCTTT
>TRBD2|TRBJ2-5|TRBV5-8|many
CASRRRGASEVETQYF
TGTGCCAGCCGTAGGCGGGGGGCTAGCGAGGTGGAGACCCAGTACTTC
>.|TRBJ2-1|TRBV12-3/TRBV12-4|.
CASSFAYAEGWRGSYNEQFF
TGTGCCAGCAGTTTTGCGTACGCCGAAGGTTGGCGTGGCTCCTACAATGAGCAGTTCTTC
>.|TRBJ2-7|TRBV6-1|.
CASSEQVYEQYF
TGTGCCAGCAGTGAACAGGTCTACGAGCAGTACTTC
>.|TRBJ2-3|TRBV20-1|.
CSARDIRSDTQYF
TGCAGTGCTAGAGATATTCGCTCAGATACGCAGTATTTT
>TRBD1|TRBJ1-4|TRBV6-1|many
CASSSGPGQGVEKLFF
TGTGCCAGCAGTTCTGGACCGGGACAGGGTGTAGAAAAACTGTTTTTT
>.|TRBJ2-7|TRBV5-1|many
CASSLEADLYEQYF
TGCGCCAGCAGCTTGGAGGCGGACCTCTACGAGCAGTACTTC
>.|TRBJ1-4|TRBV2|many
CASSEDQGRFEKLFF
TGTGCCAGCAGTGAAGACCAGGGAAGATTTGAAAAACTGTTTTTT
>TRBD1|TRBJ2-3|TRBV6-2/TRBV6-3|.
CASKTGGGSDTQYF
TGTGCCAGCAAGACAGGGGGCGGGTCAGATACGCAGTATTTT
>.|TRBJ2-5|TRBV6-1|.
CAAVRSGNLVETQYF
TGTGCCGCGGTCCGGAGCGGCAATCTTGTTGAGACCCAGTACTTC
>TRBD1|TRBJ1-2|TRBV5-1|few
CASTTGGSAGYTF
TGCGCCAGCACTACAGGGGGATCGGCCGGCTACACCTTC
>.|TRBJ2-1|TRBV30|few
CAWSRWEFNEQFF
TGTGCCTGGAGTAGGTGGGAGTTCAATGAGCAGTTCTTC
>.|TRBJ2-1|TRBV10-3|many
CAISESAGDYNEQFF
TGTGCCATCAGTGAGTCGGCAGGGGATTACAATGAGCAGTTCTTC
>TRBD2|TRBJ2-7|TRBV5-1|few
CASSLGAGGHEQYF
TGCGCCAGCAGCTTAGGAGCGGGAGGACACGAGCAGTACTTC
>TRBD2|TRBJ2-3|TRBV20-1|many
CSAGLLTGTSGVLDTQYF
TGCAGTGCTGGGCTTTTAACCGGGACTAGCGGGGTGTTAGATACGCAGTATTTT
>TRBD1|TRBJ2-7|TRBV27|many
CASSLLMSGGTGGSYEQYF
TGTGCCAGCAGTTTACTCATGTCGGGCGGGACAGGGGGATCGTACGAGCAGTACTTC
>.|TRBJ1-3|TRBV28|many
CASSQTWGAGNTIYF
TGTGCCAGCAGTCAAACGTGGGGGGCCGGAAACACCATATATTTT
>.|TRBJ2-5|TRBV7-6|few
CASSLGDRRTQYF
TGTGCCAGCAGCTTAGGAGACAGGAGAACCCAGTACTTC
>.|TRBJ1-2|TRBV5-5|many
CASGKQGFGRYTF
TGTGCCAGCGGAAAACAGGGATTTGGGCGCTACACCTTC
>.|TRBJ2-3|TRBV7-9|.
CASGRTGLVGDTQYF
TGTGCCAGCGGCAGGACGGGACTTGTGGGAGATACGCAGTATTTT
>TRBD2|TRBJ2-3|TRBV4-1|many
CASSQSLAGGTDTQYF
TGCGCCAGCAGCCAAAGCCTAGCGGGGGGCACAGATACGCAGTATTTT
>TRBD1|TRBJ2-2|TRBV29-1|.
CSVEDRANTGELFF
TGCAGCGTTGAGGACAGGGCGAACACCGGGGAGCTGTTTTTT
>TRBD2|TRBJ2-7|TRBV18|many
CASSRLAGAVYEQYF
TGTGCCAGCTCGCGACTAGCGGGAGCGGTTTACGAGCAGTACTTC
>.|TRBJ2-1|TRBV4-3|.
CASSQEWVGWGEQFF
TGCGCCAGCAGCCAAGAGTGGGTGGGATGGGGTGAGCAGTTCTTC
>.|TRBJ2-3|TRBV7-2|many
CASSFRDTADTQYF
TGTGCCAGCAGCTTCCGGGACACCGCAGATACGCAGTATTTT
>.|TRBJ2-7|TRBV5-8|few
CASSTLGQGRGEQYF
TGTGCCAGCAGCACCTTAGGGCAGGGGCGAGGCGAGCAGTACTTC
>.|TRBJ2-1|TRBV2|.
CASSEAIFRGNEQFF
TGTGCCAGCAGTGAAGCGATTTTTCGGGGAAATGAGCAGTTCTTC
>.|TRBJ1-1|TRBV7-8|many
CASSFTGNPEAFF
TGTGCCAGCAGCTTCACAGGGAACCCTGAAGCTTTCTTT
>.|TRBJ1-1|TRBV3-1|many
CASRRRSENTEAFF
TGTGCCAGCCGTCGCCGGTCGGAGAACACTGAAGCTTTCTTT
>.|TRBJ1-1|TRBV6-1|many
CASSTPGSGKAFF
TGTGCCAGCAGTACTCCAGGTAGTGGAAAGGCTTTCTTT
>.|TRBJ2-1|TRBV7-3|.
CASSRTSRGNEQFF
TGTGCCAGCAGCCGAACTAGCAGGGGCAATGAGCAGTTCTTC
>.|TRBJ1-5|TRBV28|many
CASSPNQPQHF
TGTGCCAGCAGTCCCAATCAGCCCCAGCATTTT
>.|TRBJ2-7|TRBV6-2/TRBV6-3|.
CASSYGGAGYEQYF
TGTGCCAGCAGTTACGGAGGGGCGGGCTACGAGCAGTACTTC
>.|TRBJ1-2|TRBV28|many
CASSLYAGRGYTF
TGTGCCAGCAGTTTATATGCAGGGCGCGGCTACACCTTC
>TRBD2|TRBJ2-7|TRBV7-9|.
CASLAESSYEQYF
TGTGCCAGCCTAGCGGAAAGCTCCTACGAGCAGTACTTC
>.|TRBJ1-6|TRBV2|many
CASSVGTGTSGSPLHF
TGTGCCAGCAGTGTTGGTACAGGTACCTCGGGCTCACCCCTCCACTTT
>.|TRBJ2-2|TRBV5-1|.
CASSSLSTPLWGPRELFF
TGCGCCAGCAGCTCCCTATCTACCCCCCTTTGGGGGCCCAGGGAGCTGTTTTTT
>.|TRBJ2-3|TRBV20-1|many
CSAHHPWVSAQYF
TGCAGTGCTCACCACCCCTGGGTTTCGGCGCAGTATTTT
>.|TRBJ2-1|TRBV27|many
CASSLTLRWGLQNEQFF
TGTGCCAGCAGTTTAACCCTAAGATGGGGACTTCAAAATGAGCAGTTCTTC
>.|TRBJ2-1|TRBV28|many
CASSLWAAGGNEQFF
TGTGCCAGCAGTTTATGGGCGGCAGGGGGGAATGAGCAGTTCTTC
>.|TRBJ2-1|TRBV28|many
CASSPFDNEQFF
TGTGCCAGCAGTCCCTTTGACAATGAGCAGTTCTTC
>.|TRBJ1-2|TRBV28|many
CASSLIRRSLYGYTF
TGTGCCAGCAGTTTAATTCGCAGGTCCCTCTATGGCTACACCTTC
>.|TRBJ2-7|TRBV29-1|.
CSVGTDYEQYF
TGCAGCGTCGGGACTGACTACGAGCAGTACTTC